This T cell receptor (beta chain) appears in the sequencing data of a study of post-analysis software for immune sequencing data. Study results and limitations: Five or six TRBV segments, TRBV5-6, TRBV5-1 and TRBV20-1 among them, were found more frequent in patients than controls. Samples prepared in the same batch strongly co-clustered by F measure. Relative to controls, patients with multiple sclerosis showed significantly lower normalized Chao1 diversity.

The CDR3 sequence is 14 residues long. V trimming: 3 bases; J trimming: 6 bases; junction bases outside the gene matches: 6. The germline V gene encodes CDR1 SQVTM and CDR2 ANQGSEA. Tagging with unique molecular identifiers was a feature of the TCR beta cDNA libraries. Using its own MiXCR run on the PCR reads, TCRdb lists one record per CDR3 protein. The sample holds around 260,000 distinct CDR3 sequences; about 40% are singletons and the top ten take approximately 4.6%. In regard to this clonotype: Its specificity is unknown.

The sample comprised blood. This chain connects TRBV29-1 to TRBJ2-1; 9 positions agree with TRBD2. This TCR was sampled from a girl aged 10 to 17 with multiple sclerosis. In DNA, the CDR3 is TGCAGCGTTGAGTATCGAGCGGGGGGCAATGAGCAGTTCTTC. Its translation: CSVEYRAGGNEQFF.